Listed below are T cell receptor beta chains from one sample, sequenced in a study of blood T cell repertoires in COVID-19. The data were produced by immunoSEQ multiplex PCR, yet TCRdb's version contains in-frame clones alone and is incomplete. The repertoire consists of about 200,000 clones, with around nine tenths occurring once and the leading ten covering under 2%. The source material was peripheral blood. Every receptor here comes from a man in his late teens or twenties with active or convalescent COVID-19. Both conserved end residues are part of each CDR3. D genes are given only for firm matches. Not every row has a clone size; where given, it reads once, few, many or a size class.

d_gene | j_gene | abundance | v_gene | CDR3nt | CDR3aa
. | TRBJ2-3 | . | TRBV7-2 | TGTGCCAGCAGCTTATCGGGTAGCGCACGGTTGACGCAGTATTTT | CASSLSGSARLTQYF
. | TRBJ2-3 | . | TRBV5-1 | TGCGCCAGCAGCACTGGACACGTTAGCACAGATACGCAGTATTTT | CASSTGHVSTDTQYF
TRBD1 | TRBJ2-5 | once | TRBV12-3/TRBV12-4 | TGTGCCAGCAGGCCAGGGGGCGAGGAGACCCAGTACTTC | CASRPGGEETQYF
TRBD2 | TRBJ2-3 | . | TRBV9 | TGTGCCAGCAGCGTAGGACTAGCGGGACCAACAGATACGCAGTATTTT | CASSVGLAGPTDTQYF
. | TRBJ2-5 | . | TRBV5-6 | TGTGCCAGCAGGTTAGGACAGGAGGGGACCCAGTACTTC | CASRLGQEGTQYF
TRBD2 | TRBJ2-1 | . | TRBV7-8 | TGTGCCAGCAGCTTAGTGCTAGCGGGAAACAACAATGAGCAGTTCTTC | CASSLVLAGNNNEQFF
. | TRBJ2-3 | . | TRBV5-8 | TGTGCCAGCAGCTGGGCGGGGCGCACAGATACGCAGTATTTT | CASSWAGRTDTQYF
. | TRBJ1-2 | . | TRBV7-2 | TGTGCCAGCAGCTTAGTGGCAGGAGGAAGCTATGGCTACACCTTC | CASSLVAGGSYGYTF
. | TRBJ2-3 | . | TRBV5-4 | TGTGCCAGCAGCTTTGGCAGGGTCCGTGGAGATACGCAGTATTTT | CASSFGRVRGDTQYF
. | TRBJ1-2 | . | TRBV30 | TGTGCCTGGAGTGTACAGAACTATGGCTACACCTTC | CAWSVQNYGYTF
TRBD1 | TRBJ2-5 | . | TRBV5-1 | TGCGCCAGCAGCCTATCCGGGACAGGGGAAGAGACCCAGTACTTC | CASSLSGTGEETQYF
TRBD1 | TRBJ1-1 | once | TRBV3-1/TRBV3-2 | TGTGCCAGCAGCCAAGAACAGGGGTGGAACACTGAAGCTTTCTTT | CASSQEQGWNTEAFF
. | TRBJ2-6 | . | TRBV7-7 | TGTGCTAGCAGCCAAGACAGTACTGGGGCCAACGTCCTGACTTTC | CASSQDSTGANVLTF
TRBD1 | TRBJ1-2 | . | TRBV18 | TGTGCCAGCTCACTAACCGGGACAGGCCAAGCTAACTATGGCTACACCTTC | CASSLTGTGQANYGYTF
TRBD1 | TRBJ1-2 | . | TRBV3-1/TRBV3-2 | TGTGCCAGCAGCCACCTCCGGGACAGGGGGTCCGATGGCTACACCTTC | CASSHLRDRGSDGYTF
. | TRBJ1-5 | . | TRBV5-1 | TGCGCCAGCAGCTCCCGGGACTATAGCAATCAGCCCCAGCATTTT | CASSSRDYSNQPQHF
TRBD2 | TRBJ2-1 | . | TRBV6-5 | TGTGCCAGCAACCTAGCGGGAGCGGCGTACAATGAGCAGTTCTTC | CASNLAGAAYNEQFF
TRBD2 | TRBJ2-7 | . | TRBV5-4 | TGTGCCAGCAGCGTCGGGACTAGCGGGCCATCCTTTTCCTACGAGCAGTACTTC | CASSVGTSGPSFSYEQYF
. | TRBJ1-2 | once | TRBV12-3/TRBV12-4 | TGTGCCAGCAGTTCTGGAGGAGGCTACACCTTC | CASSSGGGYTF
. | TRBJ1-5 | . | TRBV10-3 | TGTGCCATCAGCCAGTCCACGGGGGGAATGAGCAATCAGCCCCAGCATTTT | CAISQSTGGMSNQPQHF
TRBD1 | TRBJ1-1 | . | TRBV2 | TGTGCCAGCAACACGGGACAGGGGACGAACACTGAAGCTTTCTTT | CASNTGQGTNTEAFF
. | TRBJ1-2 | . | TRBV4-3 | TGCGCCAGCAGCCCAAGCCGACAGGCACTATTTTCTAACTATGGCTACACCTTC | CASSPSRQALFSNYGYTF
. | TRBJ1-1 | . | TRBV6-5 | TGTGCCAGCCAAGTAAGACACTCGAACACTGAAGCTTTCTTT | CASQVRHSNTEAFF
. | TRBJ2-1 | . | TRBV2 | TGTGCCAGCAAGATAATAGCGACGACCAATGAGCAGTTCTTC | CASKIIATTNEQFF
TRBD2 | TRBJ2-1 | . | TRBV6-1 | TGTGCCAGCAGTGAAGTACTAGCGGGATACAGAGACAATGAGCAGTTCTTC | CASSEVLAGYRDNEQFF
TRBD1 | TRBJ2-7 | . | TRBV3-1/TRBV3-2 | TGTGCCAGCAGCCAGACAGGGAACGAGCAGTACTTC | CASSQTGNEQYF
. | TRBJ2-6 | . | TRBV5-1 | TGCGCCAGCAGCTTATCCCCCCTCGGGTCTGGGGCCAACGTCCTGACTTTC | CASSLSPLGSGANVLTF
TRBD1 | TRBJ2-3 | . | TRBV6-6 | TGTGCCAGCAGTCTTTGGCAGGGGGTATTAGGTACAGATACGCAGTATTTT | CASSLWQGVLGTDTQYF
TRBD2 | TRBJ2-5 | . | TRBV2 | TGTGCCAGCAGTGGACTAGCGGCAGAGACCCAGTACTTC | CASSGLAAETQYF
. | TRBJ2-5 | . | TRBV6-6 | TGTGCCAGCAGCCGGGACTTCGAGACCCAGTACTTC | CASSRDFETQYF
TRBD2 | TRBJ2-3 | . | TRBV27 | TGTGCCAGCAGTTTCCGCGTACTAGCGGGGCCTACAGATACGCAGTATTTT | CASSFRVLAGPTDTQYF
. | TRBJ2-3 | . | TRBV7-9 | TGTGCCAGCAGCTTAGTGGGCCTTACCACAGATACGCAGTATTTT | CASSLVGLTTDTQYF
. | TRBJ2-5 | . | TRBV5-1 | TGCGCCAGCAGCCGGGACGGGAGCCAAGAGACCCAGTACTTC | CASSRDGSQETQYF
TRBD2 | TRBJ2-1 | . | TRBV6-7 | TGTGCCAGCAGCCACGGGACTAGCGGGAGGGCCGGGTACAATGAGCAGTTCTTC | CASSHGTSGRAGYNEQFF
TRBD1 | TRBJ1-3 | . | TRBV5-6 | TGTGCCAGCAGCTTGGTTGGGAGACAGGGTGCCGGAAACACCATATATTTT | CASSLVGRQGAGNTIYF
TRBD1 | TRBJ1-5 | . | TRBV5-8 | TGTGCCAGCAGCTTGTCAGGGGGAGGTAGTCAGCCCCAGCATTTT | CASSLSGGGSQPQHF
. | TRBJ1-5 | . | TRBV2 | TGTGCCAGCAGTGAAGCGTACAATCAGCCCCAGCATTTT | CASSEAYNQPQHF
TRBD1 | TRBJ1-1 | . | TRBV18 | TGTGCCAGCTCACCCCCAGGGGGCGGGAACACTGAAGCTTTCTTT | CASSPPGGGNTEAFF
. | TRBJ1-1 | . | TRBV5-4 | TGTGCCAGCAGCCCCCGCGGCAGCCTGAACACTGAAGCTTTCTTT | CASSPRGSLNTEAFF
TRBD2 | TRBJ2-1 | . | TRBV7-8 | TGTGCCAGCAGCTTAATTCCTAGCGGGATGTTAACCTACAATGAGCAGTTCTTC | CASSLIPSGMLTYNEQFF
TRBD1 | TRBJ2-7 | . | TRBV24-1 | TGTGCCACCAGTGATCCCCGGACAGGGGTAAACGAGCAGTACTTC | CATSDPRTGVNEQYF
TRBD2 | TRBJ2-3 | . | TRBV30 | TGTGCCTGGGGACTAGCGGGGGGCGCTGGCACAGATACGCAGTATTTT | CAWGLAGGAGTDTQYF
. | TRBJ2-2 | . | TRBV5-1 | TGCGCCAGCAGCCCGTCAGCGGAGAACACCGGGGAGCTGTTTTTT | CASSPSAENTGELFF
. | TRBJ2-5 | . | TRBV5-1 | TGCGCCAGCAGAAACAGGAACCAAGAGACCCAGTACTTC | CASRNRNQETQYF
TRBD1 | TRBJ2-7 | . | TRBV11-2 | TGTGCCAGCAGCAGAGGACAGGGTGCGTACGAGCAGTACTTC | CASSRGQGAYEQYF
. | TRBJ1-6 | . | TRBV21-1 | TGTGCCAGCAGCAAACCGAGACAGGGGCATTTCCATTCACCCCTCCACTTT | CASSKPRQGHFHSPLHF